This is a list of T cell receptor beta chains from one sample in a study of cytotoxic CD8 clonotypes in ibrutinib-treated CLL. Libraries were prepared by immunoSEQ multiplex PCR; TCRdb keeps only in-frame clonotypes and omits some of them. This sample has some 290,000 clones, with around four fifths found just once. This specimen consisted of PBMCs, obtained before ibrutinib treatment. The receptors shown here come from a human donor with chronic lymphocytic leukemia. Each CDR3 is given with its conserved first and last residue. Each record gives: CDR3 DNA, CDR3 protein, D gene, V gene, J gene, clone size. A D gene is named only where the DNA matches it firmly. Clone size is not always given. Where it is, it says once, few, many or a class for expanded clones.

DNA: TGTGCCAGCGCCAGCGGCACAGATACGCAGTATTTT
CDR3: CASASGTDTQYF
D: -
V: TRBV6-5
J: TRBJ2-3
size: -

DNA: TGTGCCAGCAGTGAACGGGGGATGGGGGTGAACACTGAAGCTTTCTTT
CDR3: CASSERGMGVNTEAFF
D: -
V: TRBV2
J: TRBJ1-1
size: -

DNA: TGCGCCAGCAGCCAAATGGGGCTAGCAGCAGAGACCCAGTACTTC
CDR3: CASSQMGLAAETQYF
D: -
V: TRBV7-9
J: TRBJ2-5
size: -

DNA: TGCGCCAGCAGCTTGGCCTTCACTAGCGGGAGAGACGAGCAGTACTTC
CDR3: CASSLAFTSGRDEQYF
D: TRBD2
V: TRBV5-1
J: TRBJ2-7
size: -

DNA: TGTGCCAGCAGCCAAGATAACAGGCCGGAAAGGAAACTGTTTTTT
CDR3: CASSQDNRPERKLFF
D: -
V: TRBV4-2
J: TRBJ1-4
size: -

DNA: TGTGCCAGCAGTGAACAGGGGGCTAGGGAGCAGTACTTC
CDR3: CASSEQGAREQYF
D: TRBD1
V: TRBV28
J: TRBJ2-7
size: -

DNA: TGTGCCAGTAGTGCCCACCGGGACAGGGGGCTTGAGACCCAGTACTTC
CDR3: CASSAHRDRGLETQYF
D: TRBD1
V: TRBV19
J: TRBJ2-5
size: -

DNA: TGTGCCAGCAGTTCCGGGACAGGAAACTACGAGCAGTACTTC
CDR3: CASSSGTGNYEQYF
D: TRBD1
V: TRBV27
J: TRBJ2-7
size: -

DNA: TGTGCCAGCAGTGAATCAGGGACCATGTATACGCAGTATTTT
CDR3: CASSESGTMYTQYF
D: -
V: TRBV6-1
J: TRBJ2-3
size: -

DNA: TGCAGCGTCGTGGACAGGGGTGGCTATGGCTACACCTTC
CDR3: CSVVDRGGYGYTF
D: TRBD1
V: TRBV29-1
J: TRBJ1-2
size: -

DNA: TGTGCCAGCAGTTACTCTGGCGCCCGCCCGGACACTGAAGCTTTCTTT
CDR3: CASSYSGARPDTEAFF
D: -
V: TRBV6-5
J: TRBJ1-1
size: once

DNA: TGTGCCAGCAGGGGACAAGGTGAAGGCTACACCTTC
CDR3: CASRGQGEGYTF
D: -
V: TRBV6-5
J: TRBJ1-2
size: -

DNA: TGTGCCAGCACCCCGCCCGGGACACCCTCCGAGCAGTACTTC
CDR3: CASTPPGTPSEQYF
D: -
V: TRBV6-5
J: TRBJ2-7
size: -

DNA: TGTGCCAGCAGCTTTGGGGGGCTGACTAACTATGGCTACACCTTC
CDR3: CASSFGGLTNYGYTF
D: -
V: TRBV5-4
J: TRBJ1-2
size: -

DNA: TGTGCCTGGTCCGTACAGGGGGCCGTTGCAGATACGCAGTATTTT
CDR3: CAWSVQGAVADTQYF
D: TRBD1
V: TRBV30
J: TRBJ2-3
size: -

DNA: TGTGCCAGCGCTTACTTCGCAGGGGAGGCCAATCAGCCCCAGCATTTT
CDR3: CASAYFAGEANQPQHF
D: -
V: TRBV6-5
J: TRBJ1-5
size: few

DNA: TGCGCCAGCAGCCCAGAAGCGGTACCATCCTACAATGAGCAGTTCTTC
CDR3: CASSPEAVPSYNEQFF
D: -
V: TRBV5-1
J: TRBJ2-1
size: few

DNA: TGTGCCAGCAGTGACTCGAAGGGGGGTGAGCAGTTCTTC
CDR3: CASSDSKGGEQFF
D: -
V: TRBV6-4
J: TRBJ2-1
size: -

DNA: TGTGCCAGCTCACCACCGGGGTTGACTAGCGGCACAGATACGCAGTATTTT
CDR3: CASSPPGLTSGTDTQYF
D: TRBD2
V: TRBV18
J: TRBJ2-3
size: -

DNA: TGCGCCAGCAGCTTGAATCTAGCGGGCCAGGGGTCAAAGCAGTTCTTC
CDR3: CASSLNLAGQGSKQFF
D: TRBD2
V: TRBV5-1
J: TRBJ2-1
size: -

DNA: TGTGCCAGCAGTGACACGGGACATAGATTCTACGAGCAGTACTTC
CDR3: CASSDTGHRFYEQYF
D: -
V: TRBV6-1
J: TRBJ2-7
size: -

DNA: TGTGCCAGCAGTGACAGCCCAGGGTACAATGAGCAGTTCTTC
CDR3: CASSDSPGYNEQFF
D: -
V: TRBV2
J: TRBJ2-1
size: few

DNA: TGCGCCAGCAGTGCTAGCGGGAGGACCCCCTACGAGCAGTACTTC
CDR3: CASSASGRTPYEQYF
D: TRBD2
V: TRBV5-1
J: TRBJ2-7
size: -

DNA: TGTGCCAGCTCACCTTTAAGGGGGCAAGGCTCCTACAATGAGCAGTTCTTC
CDR3: CASSPLRGQGSYNEQFF
D: TRBD1
V: TRBV18
J: TRBJ2-1
size: -

DNA: TGTGCCAGCACTCGGACAGGGGGGAATGGAGAGACCCAGTACTTC
CDR3: CASTRTGGNGETQYF
D: TRBD1
V: TRBV2
J: TRBJ2-5
size: -

DNA: TGCAGCGCCACGGACAGGGGGCGCTGGGGGACCCAGTACTTC
CDR3: CSATDRGRWGTQYF
D: TRBD1
V: TRBV29-1
J: TRBJ2-5
size: -

DNA: TGTGCCATCAGTGAGTCACGGGGATATATAACGACAGCCCACCAAGAGACCCAGTACTTC
CDR3: CAISESRGYITTAHQETQYF
D: -
V: TRBV10-3
J: TRBJ2-5
size: -

DNA: TGTGCCAGCAGCCCCGGGACAGGGATGTATCAGCCCCAGCATTTT
CDR3: CASSPGTGMYQPQHF
D: TRBD1
V: TRBV7-2
J: TRBJ1-5
size: -

DNA: TGCGCCAGCAGCTACGACAGCTCTGGAAACACCATATATTTT
CDR3: CASSYDSSGNTIYF
D: -
V: TRBV5-1
J: TRBJ1-3
size: few

DNA: TGTGCCAGCCTGGGGCTCTACGAGCAGTACTTC
CDR3: CASLGLYEQYF
D: -
V: TRBV6-1
J: TRBJ2-7
size: -

DNA: TGCGCCAGCAGCTTCGCCACAGCGGGAGGTACCTACGAGCAGTACTTC
CDR3: CASSFATAGGTYEQYF
D: TRBD2
V: TRBV4-1
J: TRBJ2-7
size: -

DNA: TGTGCCAGCAGCCAGACAGGGGGCTTCTACGAGCAGTACTTC
CDR3: CASSQTGGFYEQYF
D: TRBD1
V: TRBV7-9
J: TRBJ2-7
size: -

DNA: TGTGCCAGCTCAGCACCGGGACTAGCGGGAAGCACAGATACGCAGTATTTT
CDR3: CASSAPGLAGSTDTQYF
D: TRBD2
V: TRBV18
J: TRBJ2-3
size: few

DNA: TGTGCCAGCAGCGTACAGTCGACTAGCGGGAGTCAAGATACGCAGTATTTT
CDR3: CASSVQSTSGSQDTQYF
D: TRBD2
V: TRBV9
J: TRBJ2-3
size: -

DNA: TGCGCCAGCAGCCATGGGATACCGGGACAGGCGGGTAATGAGCAGTTCTTC
CDR3: CASSHGIPGQAGNEQFF
D: TRBD1
V: TRBV4-3
J: TRBJ2-1
size: -

DNA: TGTGCCAGCAGCTTATCGGGGGGAATCACAGATACGCAGTATTTT
CDR3: CASSLSGGITDTQYF
D: TRBD2
V: TRBV11-3
J: TRBJ2-3
size: -

DNA: TGTGCCAGCAGCGACTTCCTTGGGGGGGAGCAGTACTTC
CDR3: CASSDFLGGEQYF
D: -
V: TRBV6-5
J: TRBJ2-7
size: few

DNA: TGTGCCAGCAGCGTAGGCAGATACAATGAGCAGTTCTTC
CDR3: CASSVGRYNEQFF
D: -
V: TRBV9
J: TRBJ2-1
size: -

DNA: TGCAGCGTCCCGTCCTACGAGCAGTACTTC
CDR3: CSVPSYEQYF
D: -
V: TRBV29-1
J: TRBJ2-7
size: few

DNA: TGTGCCAGCAGGCCGGGACTAAGCACCTACAATGAGCAGTTCTTC
CDR3: CASRPGLSTYNEQFF
D: TRBD2
V: TRBV2
J: TRBJ2-1
size: -

DNA: TGTGCCTGGAGTGTAGGACAGCGGGGCTACACCTTC
CDR3: CAWSVGQRGYTF
D: -
V: TRBV30
J: TRBJ1-2
size: -

DNA: TGTGCCAGCAGTGAATTGGGCTGGCCCGATAACGAAGCTTTCTTT
CDR3: CASSELGWPDNEAFF
D: -
V: TRBV25-1
J: TRBJ1-1
size: once

DNA: TGTGCCAGCAGTTTCACAGGGTCCCGAGAGACCCAGTACTTC
CDR3: CASSFTGSRETQYF
D: -
V: TRBV27
J: TRBJ2-5
size: -

DNA: TGTGCCAGCAGTTCGGAGTATCGGCACGAGCAGTACTTC
CDR3: CASSSEYRHEQYF
D: -
V: TRBV25-1
J: TRBJ2-7
size: -

DNA: TGTGCCAGCAGCCCGAAGACCGGGGAGGGGACTGAAGCTTTCTTT
CDR3: CASSPKTGEGTEAFF
D: -
V: TRBV11-2
J: TRBJ1-1
size: few

DNA: TGTGCCACCAGCACAGGACATGGCTACACCTTC
CDR3: CATSTGHGYTF
D: -
V: TRBV15
J: TRBJ1-2
size: -

DNA: TGTGCCAGCACCGTAGTTGCAAACACCGGGGAGCTGTTTTTT
CDR3: CASTVVANTGELFF
D: -
V: TRBV9
J: TRBJ2-2
size: -

DNA: TGTGCTAGCAGCGCGGGACTAGCTACAGATACGCAGTATTTT
CDR3: CASSAGLATDTQYF
D: TRBD2
V: TRBV7-7
J: TRBJ2-3
size: -

DNA: TGTGCCAGCAGTTCCCCTGGGCCAGGGCGAAAACTGTTTTTT
CDR3: CASSSPGPGRKLFF
D: -
V: TRBV27
J: TRBJ1-4
size: -